This T cell receptor (beta chain) was captured in a study of cytomegalovirus exposure and HLA in healthy donors. Points from the study as a whole: Analyses of presence/absence relied on an assumption of roughly uniform sequencing depth across donors.

This PCR relied on a set of 60 Vbeta primers and 13 Jbeta primers. TCRdb keeps only in-frame clones here, not all; method: immunoSEQ multiplex PCR. In the table there are 110,000 or so clones, approximately 75% of which are singletons. This clone was observed once. Its target is unknown. This CDR3 region has 13 residues. Per the germline V gene, CDR1 is SNHLY and CDR2 is FYNNEI. Trimming cost V 8 bases and J 3 bases, with 11 bases left between them. The receptor was isolated from a man aged 45-65 years in good health and CMV-seropositive. The sample taken for sequencing was PBMCs. The gene calls are TRBV2 and TRBJ1-5; D gene ambiguous. In nucleotides, the CDR3 is TGTGCCAGCTCTGTGTCCCCCAATCAGCCCCAGCATTTT. Its translation is CASSVSPNQPQHF.